This passage covers 12 T cell receptor beta chains from one sample sequenced in a study of cytomegalovirus exposure and HLA in healthy donors. The study ran its PCR with 60 Vbeta and 13 Jbeta primers. The method was immunoSEQ multiplex PCR; TCRdb's version includes in-frame clones alone and lacks a portion of them. The sample consists of over 150,000 clones, about 80% of them appearing once. The sample taken for sequencing was PBMCs. These receptors originate from a man aged 25-45 years in good health and CMV-seronegative.

V gene TRBV4-3 combines with J gene TRBJ1-1, with TRBD1 matching 7 bases. The length of the CDR3 is 15 residues. V trimming: 3 bases; J trimming: 1 base; junction bases outside the gene matches: 5. Germline V gene lookup returns CDR1 LGHNA and CDR2 YSLEER. The DNA for the CDR3 is TGCGCCAGCAGCCAGCAGACAGGGTGGAACACTGAAGCTTTCTTT. It is translated as CASSQQTGWNTEAFF.

The chain combines TRBV6-5 with TRBJ2-2; 13 bases fit TRBD2. The J segment lost 3 bases and the V segment lost 8 bases, leaving 0 bases of the junction unmatched. This CDR3 spans 14 amino acids. Germline values: CDR1 MNHEY, CDR2 SVGAGI. CDR3 protein: CASGTSGDTGELFF. The CDR3 nucleotides are TGTGCCAGCGGGACTAGCGGGGACACCGGGGAGCTGTTTTTT.

CDR3 nucleotides: TGTGCCAGCAGGCGGACCGGTGGCGGGGATGAGCAGTTCTTC. Protein sequence: CASRRTGGGDEQFF. The J gene is TRBJ2-1, the V gene TRBV28; D may be TRBD2 (6 bases). V dropped 6 bases and J dropped 8 bases, with 17 bases sitting between them. The CDR3 consists of 14 residues. CDR1 is MDHEN and CDR2 is SYDVKM in the germline V gene. Variable domain in full (rest from reference TRBV28 and TRBJ2-1): DVKVTQSSRYLVKRTGEKVFLECVQDMDHENMFWYRQDPGLGLRLIYFSYDVKMKEKGDIPEGYSVSREKKERFSLILESASTNQTSMYLCASRRTGGGDEQFFGPGTRLTVL.

This clone has only a few counts. The rearrangement joins TRBV27 to TRBJ2-1; 11 bases map to TRBD2. V lost 2 bases, J lost 4 bases, and 7 bases stayed unmatched. The CDR3 is 17 amino acids. From germline, CDR1 is MNHEY and CDR2 SMNVEV (reference sequence). CDR3: CASSLNRLAGKYNEQFF. CDR3 coding DNA: TGTGCCAGCAGTTTAAACCGACTAGCGGGAAAGTACAATGAGCAGTTCTTC.

The chain couples TRBV7-8 to TRBJ1-2; 8 nucleotides agree with TRBD1. Germline lookup yields CDR1 SGHVS and CDR2 FQNEAQ. This CDR3 has 16 residues. Germline trimming cut 5 bases from V and 5 bases from J; bases unmatched to any gene: 13. CDR3 in amino acids: CASSSPTGAIGYGYTF. In DNA, the CDR3 is TGTGCCAGCAGCAGTCCGACAGGGGCGATAGGGTATGGCTACACCTTC.

V is TRBV5-8 and J is TRBJ1-5, with D uncertain. The CDR3 is 14 residues long. Trimming shortened V by 0 bases and J by 4 bases, and 8 bases separated the two germline ends. Germline V gives CDR1 SGHTS, CDR2 YDEGEE. CDR3 in DNA: TGTGCCAGCAGCTTGGTCGGGGTTAATCAGCCCCAGCATTTT. Translation: CASSLVGVNQPQHF.

In this sample, this clone turned up once. This chain links TRBV28 with TRBJ2-7, with 11 positions matching TRBD2. The V gene's germline CDR1 is MDHEN and CDR2 SYDVKM. The CDR3 totals 17 residues. Trimming took 4 bases from V and 4 from J; bases not matched to a gene: 12. The CDR3 region has the DNA TGTGCCAGCAGTTACCGTGGTAGCGGGAGGGCCGGGTACGAGCAGTACTTC. This sequence encodes CASSYRGSGRAGYEQYF. Full variable domain (remainder filled in from reference TRBV28 and TRBJ2-7): DVKVTQSSRYLVKRTGEKVFLECVQDMDHENMFWYRQDPGLGLRLIYFSYDVKMKEKGDIPEGYSVSREKKERFSLILESASTNQTSMYLCASSYRGSGRAGYEQYFGPGTRLTVT.

Turning to this clone: One junction end does not reproduce the germline sequence, and a read error may be involved. DNA for the CDR3: TGTGCCAACAGTCCCCTTCGACTAGATTCCTACGAGCAGTACTTC. It specifies CANSPLRLDSYEQYF. The chain uses TRBV27 and TRBJ2-7, with a possible D match to TRBD2 (6 bases). Germline CDR1 is MNHEY and CDR2 is SMNVEV (reference sequence). The CDR3 runs to 15 residues.

The V gene is TRBV7-9, the J gene TRBJ1-2, with 9 bases aligning to TRBD1. V gave up 7 bases and J gave up 3 bases; unmatched junction bases: 12. In germline, CDR1 is SEHNR, CDR2 FQNEAQ (reference sequence). The CDR3 spans 16 residues. The CDR3 here is CASTPGQGGYDYGYTF. The DNA for the CDR3 is TGTGCCAGCACCCCGGGACAGGGCGGGTATGACTATGGCTACACCTTC. Using reference TRBV7-9 and TRBJ1-2 for the parts outside the CDR3, the full variable domain is DTGVSQNPRHKITKRGQNVTFRCDPISEHNRLYWYRQTLGQGPEFLTYFQNEAQLEKSRLLSDRFSAERPKGSFSTLEIQRTEQGDSAMYLCASTPGQGGYDYGYTFGSGTRLTVV.

The V call is TRBV28, the J call TRBJ2-7; 9 nucleotides match TRBD1. V was pared by 6 bases and J by 4 bases, with 7 bases of the junction left unmatched. The CDR3 extends over 14 amino acids. Germline CDR1 is MDHEN and CDR2 is SYDVKM. The CDR3 sequence is CASRLTGGLYEQYF. CDR3 coding DNA: TGTGCCAGCAGATTGACAGGGGGTCTTTACGAGCAGTACTTC.

The rearrangement links TRBV7-2 to TRBJ1-5; no definite D call. Trimming took off 5 bases at V and 7 bases at J, with 15 bases between the two ends. In germline, CDR1 is SGHTA, CDR2 FQGNSA. This CDR3 spans 14 amino acids. The DNA for the CDR3 is TGTGCCAGCAGCGGGGTGGATTCGGGACAGCCCCAGCATTTT. Encoded protein: CASSGVDSGQPQHF.

This chain connects TRBV6-5 to TRBJ2-7; D unclear. V lost 4 bases, J lost 0 bases, and 16 bases lay in between. Germline V gene lookup returns CDR1 MNHEY and CDR2 SVGAGI. The CDR3 runs to 16 residues. The CDR3 here is CASSSNTFSSSYEQYF. CDR3 DNA sequence: TGTGCCAGCAGTTCCAACACCTTTTCAAGCTCCTACGAGCAGTACTTC.